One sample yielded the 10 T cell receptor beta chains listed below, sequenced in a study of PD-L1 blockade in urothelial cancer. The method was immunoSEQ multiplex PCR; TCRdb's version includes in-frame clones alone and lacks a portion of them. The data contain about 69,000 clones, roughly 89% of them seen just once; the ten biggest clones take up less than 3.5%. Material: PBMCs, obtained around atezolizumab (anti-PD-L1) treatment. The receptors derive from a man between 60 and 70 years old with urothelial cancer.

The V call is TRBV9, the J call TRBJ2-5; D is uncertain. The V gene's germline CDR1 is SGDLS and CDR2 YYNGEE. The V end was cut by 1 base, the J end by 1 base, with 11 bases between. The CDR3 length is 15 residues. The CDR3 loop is CASSVRGGFQETQYF. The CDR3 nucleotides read TGTGCCAGCAGCGTACGAGGCGGCTTCCAAGAGACCCAGTACTTC.

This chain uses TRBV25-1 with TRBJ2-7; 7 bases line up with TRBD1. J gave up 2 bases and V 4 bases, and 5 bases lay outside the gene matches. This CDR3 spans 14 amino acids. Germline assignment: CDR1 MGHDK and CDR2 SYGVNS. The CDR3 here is CASSAGTVPYEQYF. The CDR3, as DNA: TGTGCCAGCAGTGCCGGGACAGTTCCCTACGAGCAGTACTTC.

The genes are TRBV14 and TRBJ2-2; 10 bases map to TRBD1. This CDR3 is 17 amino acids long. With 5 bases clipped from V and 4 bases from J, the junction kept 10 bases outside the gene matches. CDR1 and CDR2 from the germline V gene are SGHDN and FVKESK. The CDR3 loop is CASSFLRQGARTGELFF. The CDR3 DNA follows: TGTGCCAGCAGCTTTCTTCGACAGGGGGCGCGCACCGGGGAGCTGTTTTTT.

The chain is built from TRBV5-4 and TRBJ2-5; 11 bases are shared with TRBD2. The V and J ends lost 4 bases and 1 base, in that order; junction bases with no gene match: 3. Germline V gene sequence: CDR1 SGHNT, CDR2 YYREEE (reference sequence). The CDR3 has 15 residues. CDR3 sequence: CASSLTSGTQETQYF. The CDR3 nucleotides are TGTGCCAGCAGCCTGACTAGCGGGACCCAAGAGACCCAGTACTTC.

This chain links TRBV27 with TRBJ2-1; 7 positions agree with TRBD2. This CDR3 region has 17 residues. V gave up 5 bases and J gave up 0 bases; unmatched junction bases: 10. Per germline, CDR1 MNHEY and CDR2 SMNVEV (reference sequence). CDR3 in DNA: TGTGCCAGCAGTCACTCTTGGCGGGAGAGCTCCTACAATGAGCAGTTCTTC. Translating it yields CASSHSWRESSYNEQFF.

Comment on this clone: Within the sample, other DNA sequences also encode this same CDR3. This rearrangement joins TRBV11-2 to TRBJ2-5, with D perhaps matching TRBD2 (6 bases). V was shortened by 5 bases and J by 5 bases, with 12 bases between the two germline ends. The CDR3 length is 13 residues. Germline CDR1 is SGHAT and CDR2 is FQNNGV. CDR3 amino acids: CASSTGLRETQYF. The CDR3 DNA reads TGTGCCAGCAGCACGGGACTGAGGGAGACCCAGTACTTC.

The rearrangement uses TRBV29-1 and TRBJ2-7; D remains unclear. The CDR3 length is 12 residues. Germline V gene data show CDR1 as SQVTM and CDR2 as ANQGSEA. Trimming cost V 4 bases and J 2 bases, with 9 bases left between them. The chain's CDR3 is CSVVLGPYEQYF. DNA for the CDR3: TGCAGCGTTGTTCTAGGTCCCTACGAGCAGTACTTC.

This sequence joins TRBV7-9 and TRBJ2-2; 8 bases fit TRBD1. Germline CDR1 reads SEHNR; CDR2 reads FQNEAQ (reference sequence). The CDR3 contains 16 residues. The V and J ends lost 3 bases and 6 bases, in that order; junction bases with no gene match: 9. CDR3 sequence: CASSLGTGGGPGELFF. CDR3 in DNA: TGTGCCAGCAGCTTGGGGACAGGCGGCGGTCCCGGGGAGCTGTTTTTT. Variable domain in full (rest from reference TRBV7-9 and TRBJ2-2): DTGVSQNPRHKITKRGQNVTFRCDPISEHNRLYWYRQTLGQGPEFLTYFQNEAQLEKSRLLSDRFSAERPKGSFSTLEIQRTEQGDSAMYLCASSLGTGGGPGELFFGEGSRLTVL.

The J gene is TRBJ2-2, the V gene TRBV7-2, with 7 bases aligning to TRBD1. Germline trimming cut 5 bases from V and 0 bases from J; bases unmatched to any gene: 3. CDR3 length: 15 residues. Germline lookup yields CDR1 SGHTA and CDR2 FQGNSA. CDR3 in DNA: TGTGCCAGCAGCCGGGACAGCGCGAACACCGGGGAGCTGTTTTTT. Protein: CASSRDSANTGELFF.

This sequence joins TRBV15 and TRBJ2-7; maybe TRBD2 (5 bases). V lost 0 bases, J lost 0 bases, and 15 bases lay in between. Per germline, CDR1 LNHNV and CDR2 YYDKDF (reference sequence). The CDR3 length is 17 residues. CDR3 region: CATSRDLGGLSSYEQYF. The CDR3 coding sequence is TGTGCCACCAGCAGAGATCTAGGCGGGCTTAGCTCCTACGAGCAGTACTTC.